This T cell receptor (beta chain) emerged from a study of cytomegalovirus exposure and HLA in healthy donors. Study as a whole: The roughly 700 first-cohort repertoires shared a platform with the roughly 110 validation repertoires, as reported in a later analysis.

TCRdb's table, derived via immunoSEQ multiplex PCR, lists solely in-frame clones and lacks some. The table includes about 130,000 clones, about 88% detected once. The CDR3 covers 11 residues. CDR1 is SQVTM and CDR2 is ANQGSEA in the germline V gene. Between the trimmed V and J ends, which lost 6 bases and 5 bases, there was a span of 10 bases. The source of this sequence is a woman under 30 in good health and CMV-seronegative. What was sequenced was PBMCs. This chain connects TRBV29-1 to TRBJ1-1; D may be TRBD1 (5 bases). CDR3: CSVNRGTEAFF. Here the CDR3 DNA reads TGCAGCGTGAACCGGGGGACTGAAGCTTTCTTT. Filled out from reference TRBV29-1 and TRBJ1-1, the complete variable domain reads SAVISQKPSRDICQRGTSLTIQCQVDSQVTMMFWYRQQPGQSLTLIATANQGSEATYESGFVIDKFPISRPNLTFSTLTVSNMSPEDSSIYLCSVNRGTEAFFGQGTRLTVV.